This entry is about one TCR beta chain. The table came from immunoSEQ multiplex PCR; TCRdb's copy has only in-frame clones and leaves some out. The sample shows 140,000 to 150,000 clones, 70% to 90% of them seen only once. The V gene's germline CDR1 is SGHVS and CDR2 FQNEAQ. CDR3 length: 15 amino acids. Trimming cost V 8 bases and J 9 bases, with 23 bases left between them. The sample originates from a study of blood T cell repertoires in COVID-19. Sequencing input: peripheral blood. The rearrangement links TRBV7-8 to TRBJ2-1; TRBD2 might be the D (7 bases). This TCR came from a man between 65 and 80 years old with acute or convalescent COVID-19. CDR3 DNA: TGTGCCAGCGACTGGGGGGCGGGAGAGCTCGGTGAGCAGTTCTTC. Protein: CASDWGAGELGEQFF.